This is a list of T cell receptor beta chains from one sample in a study of OX40 agonist ivuxolimab in advanced cancers. Sequencing used immunoSEQ multiplex PCR; TCRdb keeps in-frame clones, though not all of them. The data show 60,000 to 85,000 clones, with 77% seen just once and 1.5% to 2% held by the top ten. Sequencing used CD4+ or CD8+ T cells sorted from blood, obtained in a trial of the OX40 agonist ivuxolimab. These receptors all come from an adult with an advanced solid tumor such as melanoma, head and neck, liver or kidney cancer. Both conserved end residues are part of each CDR3. The D gene is left open where the match is weak. The size of a clone is reported for some rows only, either as once, few or many, or as a class for expanded clones.

D gene | clone size | J gene | V gene | CDR3 DNA | CDR3 protein
TRBD1 | . | TRBJ1-1 | TRBV7-9 | TGTGCCAGCAGCTTGACAGGGGTCGATGCTTTGTGGACTGAAGCTTTCTTT | CASSLTGVDALWTEAFF
. | . | TRBJ2-2 | TRBV14 | TGTGCCAGCAGTCAAGGTCGGGGGGAGCTGTTTTTT | CASSQGRGELFF
. | . | TRBJ2-5 | TRBV15 | TGTGCCACCAGCAGAGATCGTGTTCCACAGACCCAGTACTTC | CATSRDRVPQTQYF
. | medium-sized | TRBJ2-7 | TRBV7-9 | TGTGCCAGCAGCGCCCTGGGGGAGCAGTACTTC | CASSALGEQYF
TRBD2 | few | TRBJ2-7 | TRBV5-1 | TGCGCCAGCAGCCCGGGGGGGATACACGAGCAGTACTTC | CASSPGGIHEQYF
. | . | TRBJ2-3 | TRBV6-5 | TGTGCCAGCACGGGAAGCACAGATACGCAGTATTTT | CASTGSTDTQYF
. | . | TRBJ1-1 | TRBV4-1 | TGCGCCAGCAGACCGGGATTATTGGACACTGAAGCTTTCTTT | CASRPGLLDTEAFF
. | . | TRBJ1-5 | TRBV6-1 | TGTGCCAGCAGTGCCCGTGGCCAGCCCCAGCATTTT | CASSARGQPQHF
TRBD1 | . | TRBJ1-5 | TRBV28 | TGTGCCAGCAGTTCCGGGACAGCAGCATATAGCAATCAGCCCCAGCATTTT | CASSSGTAAYSNQPQHF
. | . | TRBJ2-5 | TRBV5-1 | TGCGCCAGCAGCTTGGCGGCTAGCAGGGAGACCCAGTACTTC | CASSLAASRETQYF
. | once | TRBJ2-7 | TRBV6-1 | TGTGCCAGCAGTGAAAATCCGGGCTCCTACGAGCAGTACTTC | CASSENPGSYEQYF
TRBD1 | . | TRBJ2-2 | TRBV11-1 | TGTGCCAGCAGCTTAGGGACAGGGGCGACCGGGGAGCTGTTTTTT | CASSLGTGATGELFF
. | few | TRBJ1-5 | TRBV6-6 | TGTGCCAGCAGCCAGGGTATACTTCAGCCCCAGCATTTT | CASSQGILQPQHF
. | . | TRBJ2-1 | TRBV7-7 | TGTGCTAGCAGCCCGGACGCCGAAACACACAATGAGCAGTTCTTC | CASSPDAETHNEQFF
. | . | TRBJ1-6 | TRBV30 | TGTGCCTGGGACGGACGGAATAATTCACCCCTCCACTTT | CAWDGRNNSPLHF
. | . | TRBJ2-3 | TRBV7-9 | TGTGCCAGCAGCTTGACAGGTGACTCTAGCACAGATACGCAGTATTTT | CASSLTGDSSTDTQYF
TRBD1 | . | TRBJ2-3 | TRBV18 | TGTGCCAGCTCTCCGCCGGTGGGACAGAGCACAGATACGCAGTATTTT | CASSPPVGQSTDTQYF
TRBD1 | . | TRBJ1-4 | TRBV5-1 | TGCGCCAGCAGCTTGGGGGCAGGGGGCCAAAAACTGTTTTTT | CASSLGAGGQKLFF
TRBD1 | . | TRBJ1-5 | TRBV7-2 | TGTGCCAGCAGCCCGGACAGGGGGTACAATCAGCCCCAGCATTTT | CASSPDRGYNQPQHF
. | . | TRBJ1-5 | TRBV28 | TGTGCCAGCAGTTTGGATCGGCAGCCCCAGCATTTT | CASSLDRQPQHF
. | once | TRBJ2-3 | TRBV7-9 | TGTGCCAGCAACCTAGGTAGGGGAATGGATACGCAGTATTTT | CASNLGRGMDTQYF
. | . | TRBJ2-2 | TRBV27 | TGTGCCAGCACCTCGCTGAACGGGGAGCTGTTTTTT | CASTSLNGELFF
. | . | TRBJ1-1 | TRBV5-1 | TGCGCCAGCAGCTCCCGCTCACAGGTGGGGATGAACACTGAAGCTTTCTTT | CASSSRSQVGMNTEAFF
TRBD2 | . | TRBJ2-7 | TRBV2 | TGTGCCAGCAGTGTAGGGCTAGCGGGTTCCTACGAGCAGTACTTC | CASSVGLAGSYEQYF
TRBD2 | once | TRBJ2-7 | TRBV7-3 | TGTGCCAGCAGCCCCGGAGGACTAGCGGGGGGGCACGAGCAGTACTTC | CASSPGGLAGGHEQYF
TRBD1 | . | TRBJ1-4 | TRBV27 | TGTGCCAGCGGAAAACAGGGGCGCACTAATGAAAAACTGTTTTTT | CASGKQGRTNEKLFF
. | . | TRBJ2-5 | TRBV30 | TGTGCCTGGAGTGCGGGCATCCAAGAGACCCAGTACTTC | CAWSAGIQETQYF
. | . | TRBJ1-1 | TRBV7-9 | TGTGCCAGCAACCCTCGGGACGGAAGGACTGAAGCTTTCTTT | CASNPRDGRTEAFF
TRBD2 | once | TRBJ2-1 | TRBV19 | TGTGCCACCGCAAGCGGGAGGCTAGACAATGAGCAGTTCTTC | CATASGRLDNEQFF